This T cell receptor beta chain is from a study of shared clonotypes between healthy human individuals. Study conclusions and caveats: A generally larger estimated richness was seen in naive subsets than in memory subsets.

This table comes from immunoSEQ multiplex PCR, and its TCRdb copy is limited to in-frame clones, with some not included. The sample gives around 2.1 million clones, approximately 94% of which show up once; 1.5% to 2% is in the top ten. This CDR3 comprises 16 residues. V trimming: 5 bases; J trimming: 2 bases; junction bases outside the gene matches: 7. The germline V gene encodes CDR1 SNHLY and CDR2 FYNNEI. Only CD45RO-negative cells positively selected for CCR7 counted as naive CD8 cells, so terminally differentiated effector memory CD45RA+ cells were excluded. As concerns this clone: Its matching antigen is unknown.

This clonotype was sampled from a man aged 18 to 30 in good health. Some clones in this sample may be carry-over from other donors' samples. Sequenced sample: naive CD8+ T cells from PBMCs. V and J are TRBV2 and TRBJ2-3, with 10 positions matching TRBD2. The CDR3 region has the DNA TGTGCCAGCAGTTCAGGACTAGCGGTTTCCACAGATACGCAGTATTTT. Its protein product is CASSSGLAVSTDTQYF.